What follows are 12 T cell receptor beta chains derived from one specimen sequenced in a study of Ad26.COV2.S vaccination and SARS-CoV-2 variants (dated by TCRdb to about 2021). Per the publication, the treatment or condition label means: 15 to 20 received Ad26.COV2.S at low or high dose, single or two shots; several received placebo; per-sample allocation not given. Repertoires of vaccine and placebo recipients were sequenced from samples collected on day 63 after the first injection. The library came from the immunoSEQ multiplex PCR assay. Drawn from immuneACCESS, this table holds only the in-frame rearrangements with V and J called that TCRdb kept. Clones are partly lost; checked studies trace under half to an unresolved V gene and leave the rest unexplained. Present in this sample are some 250,000 clones, approximately 87% of which were seen just once. 9.5% to 12% of the sample belongs to the ten largest clones.

Here the sequenced sample was peripheral blood, taken in a trial of Ad26.COV2.S vaccine versus placebo. Receptors were obtained from a person between 18 and 60 years old who received the Ad26.COV2.S COVID-19 vaccine or a placebo.

The chain's CDR3 is CASQEPSGRRMFF. CDR3 DNA: TGTGCCAGCCAGGAGCCTAGCGGGAGACGTATGTTCTTC. This sequence joins TRBV18 and TRBJ2-1; 10 bases align to TRBD2. V lost 8 bases, J lost 15 bases, and 13 bases stayed unmatched. Germline lookup yields CDR1 KGHSH and CDR2 LQKENI. There are 13 residues in the CDR3.

This clone was recorded only once. V usage is TRBV28 and J usage is TRBJ2-7; 8 bases are shared with TRBD2. Germline values: CDR1 MDHEN, CDR2 SYDVKM. J lost 5 bases, V lost 6 bases, and 9 bases had no gene match. The CDR3 covers 14 residues. CDR3 sequence: CASRNAGTSNEQYF. Written as DNA, the CDR3 is TGTGCCAGCAGGAACGCCGGGACTAGTAACGAGCAGTACTTC.

V gene TRBV9 combines with J gene TRBJ2-7; 8 nucleotides line up with TRBD1. CDR3 length: 15 amino acids. With V trimmed by 0 bases and J by 5 bases, 7 bases remained unmatched. Germline-derived CDR1 and CDR2 are SGDLS and YYNGEE. The CDR3 region has the DNA TGTGCCAGCAGCGTAGTGGGCAGGGGGCAGGACGAGCAGTACTTC. It encodes CASSVVGRGQDEQYF. The full variable domain, completed using reference TRBV9 and TRBJ2-7, is DSGVTQTPKHLITATGQRVTLRCSPRSGDLSVYWYQQSLDQGLQFLIQYYNGEERAKGNILERFSAQQFPDLHSELNLSSLELGDSALYFCASSVVGRGQDEQYFGPGTRLTVT.

This chain connects TRBV11-2 to TRBJ2-5, with 9 bases identical to TRBD1. V was clipped by 5 bases and J by 3 bases; unmatched bases: 10. CDR1 and CDR2 (germline): SGHAT, FQNNGV. The CDR3 extends over 16 amino acids. Here the CDR3 reads CASSEGPGTGKETQYF. The DNA for the CDR3 is TGTGCCAGCAGCGAGGGACCCGGGACAGGGAAAGAGACCCAGTACTTC.

The chain has TRBV5-1 and TRBJ2-7; D is uncertain. Germline V gives CDR1 SGHRS, CDR2 YFSETQ. With 4 bases removed from V and 2 bases from J, the gap between germline ends came to 13 bases. CDR3 length: 14 amino acids. The CDR3 bases are TGCGCCAGCAGCATGAGATCTTTGGCCTACGAGCAGTACTTC. As protein: CASSMRSLAYEQYF.

This chain connects TRBV7-3 to TRBJ2-2; D may match TRBD1 or TRBD2 (6 bases each). V was cut by 6 bases and J by 0 bases, with 20 bases left in between. CDR3 size: 18 residues. Germline CDR1 reads SGHTA; CDR2 reads FQGTGA. The CDR3 sequence is CASSSAPGAITNTGELFF. The CDR3 DNA is TGTGCCAGCAGTTCCGCGCCGGGGGCGATAACGAACACCGGGGAGCTGTTTTTT.

The gene calls are TRBV2 and TRBJ1-1; D not certain. The CDR3 contains 14 residues. Germline values: CDR1 SNHLY, CDR2 FYNNEI. V shed 8 bases and J shed 2 bases, with 15 bases lying between them. CDR3 loop: CASSSWGGNTEAFF. The CDR3, as DNA: TGTGCCAGCTCTTCTTGGGGAGGAAACACTGAAGCTTTCTTT.

The J gene is TRBJ2-7, the V gene TRBV27; D assignment may be TRBD1 or TRBD2 (5 bases each). Germline-derived CDR1 and CDR2 are MNHEY and SMNVEV (reference sequence). V was trimmed by 7 bases and J by 5 bases, leaving 24 bases between them. The CDR3 has 16 residues. The CDR3 DNA reads as TGTGCCAGCACTTCATTTCAGGGTACCCCCGGGAACGAGCAGTACTTC. Protein sequence: CASTSFQGTPGNEQYF.

V is TRBV4-1 and J is TRBJ2-3; possible D gene TRBD2, 7 bases. CDR1 MGHRA and CDR2 YSYEKL come from the germline V gene. V shed 8 bases and J shed 6 bases, with 15 bases lying between them. The CDR3 length is 13 residues. The CDR3 DNA is TGCGCCAGCCGTGAAGGGGGGGCCGATACGCAGTATTTT. Its protein product is CASREGGADTQYF.

This chain uses TRBV2 with TRBJ1-2, with D maybe TRBD1 (5 bases). The V end was cut by 0 bases, the J end by 4 bases, with 9 bases between. Germline V CDR1 and CDR2: SNHLY, FYNNEI. The length of the CDR3 is 14 residues. This chain's CDR3 is CASSEAPGSYGYTF. The CDR3 DNA reads as TGTGCCAGCAGTGAAGCGCCAGGGTCCTATGGCTACACCTTC.

This clone was counted a single time. The chain uses TRBV5-6 and TRBJ2-3; D is uncertain. The CDR3 loop spans 16 amino acids. Germline-derived CDR1 and CDR2 are SGHDT and YYEEEE. V was trimmed by 2 bases and J by 0 bases, leaving 13 bases between them. This CDR3 is CASSLGAYSSTDTQYF. DNA for the CDR3: TGTGCCAGCAGCTTAGGCGCCTACTCTAGCACAGATACGCAGTATTTT.

This clone was observed a few times. The V gene is TRBV13, the J gene TRBJ1-2, with D uncertain. There are 15 residues in the CDR3. The V end lost 2 bases, the J end lost 5 bases, and 15 bases lay between the germline ends. Per the germline V gene, CDR1 is PRHDT and CDR2 is FYEKMQ (reference sequence). The CDR3 spells CASSLQARAGYGYTF. CDR3 DNA: TGTGCCAGCAGCTTACAGGCCCGGGCTGGGTATGGCTACACCTTC.